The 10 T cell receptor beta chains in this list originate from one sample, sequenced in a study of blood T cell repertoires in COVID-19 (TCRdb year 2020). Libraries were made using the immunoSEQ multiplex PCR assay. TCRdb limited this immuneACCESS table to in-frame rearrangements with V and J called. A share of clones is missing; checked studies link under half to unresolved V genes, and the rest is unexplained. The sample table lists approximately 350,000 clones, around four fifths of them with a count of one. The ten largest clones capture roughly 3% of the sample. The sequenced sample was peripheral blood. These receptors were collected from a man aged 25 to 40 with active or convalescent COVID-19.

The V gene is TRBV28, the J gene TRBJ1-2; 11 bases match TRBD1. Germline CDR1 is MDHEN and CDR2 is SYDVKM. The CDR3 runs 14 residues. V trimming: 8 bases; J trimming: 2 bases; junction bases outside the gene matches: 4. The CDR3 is CASRTGGANYGYTF. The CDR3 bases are TGTGCCAGCCGGACAGGGGGCGCGAACTATGGCTACACCTTC.

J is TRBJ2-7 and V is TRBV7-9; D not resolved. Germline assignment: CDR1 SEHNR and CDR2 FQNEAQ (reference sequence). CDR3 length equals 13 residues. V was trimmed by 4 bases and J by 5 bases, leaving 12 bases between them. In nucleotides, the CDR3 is TGTGCCAGCAGCTCCCCAACAGAGAACGAGCAGTACTTC. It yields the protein CASSSPTENEQYF.

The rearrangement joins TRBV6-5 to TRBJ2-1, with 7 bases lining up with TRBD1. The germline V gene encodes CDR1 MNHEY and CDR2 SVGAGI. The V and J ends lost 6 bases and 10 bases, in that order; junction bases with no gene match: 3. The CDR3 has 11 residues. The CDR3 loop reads CASSSGGEQFF. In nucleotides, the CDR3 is TGTGCCAGCAGCTCAGGGGGAGAGCAGTTCTTC.

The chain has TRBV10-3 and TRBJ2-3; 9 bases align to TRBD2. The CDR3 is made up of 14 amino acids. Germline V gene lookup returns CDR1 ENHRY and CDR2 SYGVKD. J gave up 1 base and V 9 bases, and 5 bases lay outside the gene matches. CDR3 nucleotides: TGTGCCATTCGCGGGAGGGAGGGCACAGATACGCAGTATTTT. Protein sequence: CAIRGREGTDTQYF.

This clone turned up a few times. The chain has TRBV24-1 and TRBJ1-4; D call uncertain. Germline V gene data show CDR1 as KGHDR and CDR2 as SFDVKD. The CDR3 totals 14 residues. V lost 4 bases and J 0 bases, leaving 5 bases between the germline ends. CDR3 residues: CATSEGATNEKLFF. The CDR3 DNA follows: TGTGCCACCAGTGAGGGAGCAACTAATGAAAAACTGTTTTTT.

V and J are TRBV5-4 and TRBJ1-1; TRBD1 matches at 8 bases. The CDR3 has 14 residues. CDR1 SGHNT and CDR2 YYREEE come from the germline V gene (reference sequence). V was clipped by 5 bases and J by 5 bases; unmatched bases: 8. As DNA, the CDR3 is TGTGCCAGCAGACCGGACAGGGAGGTTACTGAAGCTTTCTTT. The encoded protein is CASRPDREVTEAFF.

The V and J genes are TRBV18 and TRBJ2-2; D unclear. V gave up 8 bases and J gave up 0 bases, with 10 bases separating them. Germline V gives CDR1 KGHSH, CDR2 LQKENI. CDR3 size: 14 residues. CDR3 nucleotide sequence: TGTGCCAGCCGTGGAGTTTCGAACACCGGGGAGCTGTTTTTT. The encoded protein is CASRGVSNTGELFF. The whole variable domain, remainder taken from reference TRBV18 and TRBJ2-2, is NAGVMQNPRHLVRRRGQEARLRCSPMKGHSHVYWYRQLPEEGLKFMVYLQKENIIDESGMPKERFSAEFPKEGPSILRIQQVVRGDSAAYFCASRGVSNTGELFFGEGSRLTVL.

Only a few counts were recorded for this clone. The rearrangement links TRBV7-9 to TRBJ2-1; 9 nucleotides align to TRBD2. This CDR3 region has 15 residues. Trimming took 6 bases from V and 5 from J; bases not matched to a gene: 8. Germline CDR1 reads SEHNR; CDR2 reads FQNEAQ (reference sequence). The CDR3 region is CASRPTSGPDNEQFF. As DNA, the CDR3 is TGTGCCAGCAGGCCGACTAGCGGACCCGACAATGAGCAGTTCTTC.

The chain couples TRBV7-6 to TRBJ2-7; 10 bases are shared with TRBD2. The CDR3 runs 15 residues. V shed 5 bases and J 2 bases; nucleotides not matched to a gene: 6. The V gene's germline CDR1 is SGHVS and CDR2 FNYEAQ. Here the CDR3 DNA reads TGTGCCAGCAGCCTTGCTAGCGGGGGACCCTACGAGCAGTACTTC. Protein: CASSLASGGPYEQYF. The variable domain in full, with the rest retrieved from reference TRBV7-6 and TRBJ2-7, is GAGVSQSPRYKVTKRGQDVALRCDPISGHVSLYWYRQALGQGPEFLTYFNYEAQQDKSGLPNDRFSAERPEGSISTLTIQRTEQRDSAMYRCASSLASGGPYEQYFGPGTRLTVT.

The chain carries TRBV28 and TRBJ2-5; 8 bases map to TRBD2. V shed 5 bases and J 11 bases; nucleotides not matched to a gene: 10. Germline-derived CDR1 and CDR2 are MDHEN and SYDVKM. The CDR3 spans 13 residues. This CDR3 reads CASSPRAGGEQYF. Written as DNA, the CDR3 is TGTGCCAGCAGTCCCCGGGCGGGGGGAGAGCAGTACTTC. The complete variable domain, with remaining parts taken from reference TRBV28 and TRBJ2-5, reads DVKVTQSSRYLVKRTGEKVFLECVQDMDHENMFWYRQDPGLGLRLIYFSYDVKMKEKGDIPEGYSVSREKKERFSLILESASTNQTSMYLCASSPRAGGEQYFGPGTRLLVL.